The clone carrying this T cell receptor beta chain was found a few times. Its antigen remains unidentified. CDR1 and CDR2 from the germline V gene are SGHDT and YYEEEE. CDR3 length: 11 amino acids. V was cut by 5 bases and J by 6 bases, with 9 bases left in between. The PCR contained 60 Vbeta and 13 Jbeta primers. Data came from immunoSEQ multiplex PCR; TCRdb stores just in-frame clones and leaves some out. The sample has 150,000 to 200,000 clones, around 79% seen once. This entry comes from a study of cytomegalovirus exposure and HLA in healthy donors. About the research overall: The study placed less than 90% of its roughly 400 genotyped donors in the Caucasian-associated ancestry cluster.

Overall study findings and caveats: Generally TCR sequences proved uncommon, though certain public TCRs appeared in numerous donors.

Sequencing used PBMCs. The receptor's source is a man aged 35-49 years in good health and CMV-seronegative. The J gene is TRBJ2-7, the V gene TRBV5-6; D is unresolved. The CDR3 here is CASRSRSEQYF. CDR3 in DNA: TGTGCCAGCAGGTCCCGGTCCGAGCAGTACTTC.